Below, 28 T cell receptor beta chains from the same sample are listed, as sequenced in a study of regulatory T cells in long-lasting Graves disease (dated by TCRdb to about 2021). The time point label for this specimen denotes: newly diagnosed GD, antithyroid drugs for less than 3 months. For both TCR sequencing and RNA sequencing, RNA was extracted from PBMCs in TRIzol. Library creation used multiplex PCR. Sequencing took place on an Illumina HiSeq 4000. TCR beta libraries were built with iRepertoire HTBI primers and Arm-PCR amplification of CDR3 regions. The public reads were quality trimmed at Q25 with fastp and then assembled into clones with MiXCR by TCRdb, keeping productive beta chains. CDR3 protein duplicates are merged, each entry listing the most common genes and DNA. The sample table lists roughly 610,000 distinct CDR3 sequences, around 15% of them with a count of one. The ten largest account for 15% to 20% of the sample.

These sequences were also reported in another study, on T cells in Graves' hyperthyroidism and ophthalmopathy.

The material was peripheral blood mononuclear cells (PBMCs), obtained at new diagnosis, from a patient treated with antithyroid drugs. These receptors all stem from a woman younger than 45 with Graves disease. Donor details come from another sample of the same person, matched by shared clones.

This clonotype was recorded a few times. The rearrangement links TRBV27 to TRBJ1-1, with D unresolved. There are 14 residues in the CDR3. Trimming removed 6 bases at V and 5 bases at J, with 16 bases between. Germline CDR1 MNHEY, CDR2 SMNVEV (reference sequence). In nucleotides, the CDR3 is TGTGCCAGCAGACCCGTGCCGGGTTGGACTGAAGCTTTCTTT. Residues: CASRPVPGWTEAFF.

V usage is TRBV10-3 and J usage is TRBJ2-7; TRBD1 aligns across 7 bases. V lost 0 bases, J lost 2 bases, and 4 bases stayed unmatched. In germline, CDR1 is ENHRY, CDR2 SYGVKD. The CDR3 is made up of 15 amino acids. CDR3 DNA: TGTGCCATCAGTGAGTCAGGACAGGCTACCTACGAGCAGTACTTC. It yields the protein CAISESGQATYEQYF.

This chain connects TRBV20-1 to TRBJ2-3, with no clear D. The ends were cut back, 0 bases at V and 2 bases at J, with 15 bases in the middle. Germline V CDR1 and CDR2: DFQATT, SNEGSKA (reference sequence). CDR3 length: 16 residues. The CDR3 loop reads CSARDGLRTYTDTQYF. CDR3 nucleotide sequence: TGCAGTGCTAGAGATGGTTTAAGGACCTACACAGATACGCAGTATTTT.

This chain uses TRBV11-2 with TRBJ2-3, with a weak D call TRBD2 (5 bases). This CDR3 contains 17 residues. Germline loops: CDR1 SGHAT, CDR2 FQNNGV. The V and J ends lost 1 base and 0 bases respectively, with 14 bases between them. The CDR3 bases are TGTGCCAGCAGCTTAGGTGGGCGGAGGACTAGCACAGATACGCAGTATTTT. It specifies CASSLGGRRTSTDTQYF.

Many counts were recorded for this clonotype. The chain carries TRBV5-1 and TRBJ2-7; 10 nucleotides match TRBD2. The CDR3 covers 17 residues. V gave up 4 bases and J gave up 3 bases; unmatched junction bases: 13. In germline, CDR1 is SGHRS, CDR2 YFSETQ. The CDR3 DNA sequence: TGCGCCAGCAGCCCGTTGGAGGGGACTAGCGTCGACTACGAGCAGTACTTC. Amino acid sequence: CASSPLEGTSVDYEQYF.

V usage is TRBV20-1 and J usage is TRBJ2-5; 8 nucleotides align to TRBD1. Germline V CDR1 and CDR2: DFQATT, SNEGSKA (reference sequence). V lost 3 bases to trimming and J lost 5 bases; unmatched junction nucleotides: 5. The CDR3 is 13 residues long. The CDR3 coding sequence is TGCAGTGCTAGCACAGGGGGAGTCGAGACCCAGTACTTC. Translating gives CSASTGGVETQYF.

This clonotype showed up just a few times. This chain connects TRBV7-9 to TRBJ2-3; no firm D call. V was shortened by 1 base and J by 6 bases, with 14 bases between the two germline ends. The CDR3 is 15 amino acids. Germline V CDR1 and CDR2: SEHNR, FQNEAQ (reference sequence). CDR3 in DNA: TGTGCCAGCAGCTTAGACCGTCAGGTTGTGGATACGCAGTATTTT. Protein sequence: CASSLDRQVVDTQYF.

This clonotype showed up just a few times. The chain has TRBV20-1 and TRBJ1-2, with 7 bases identical to TRBD1. Germline V CDR1 and CDR2: DFQATT, SNEGSKA (reference sequence). With 6 bases clipped from V and 4 bases from J, the junction kept 17 bases outside the gene matches. This CDR3 is 16 amino acids long. The CDR3 loop is CSARPPGTAHSYGYTF. The CDR3 nucleotides are TGCAGTGCCCGACCCCCCGGGACAGCTCATTCCTATGGCTACACCTTC.

This clonotype was counted only a few times. The genes are TRBV12-3 or TRBV12-4 and TRBJ2-7; D perhaps matches TRBD2 (6 bases). CDR3 length equals 12 residues. V shed 11 bases and J shed 2 bases, with 13 bases lying between them. The CDR3 DNA follows: TGTGCCTCGGGAGCTCACGCCTACGAGCAGTACTTC. Translation gives CASGAHAYEQYF.

This chain uses TRBV5-1 with TRBJ2-1, with a tentative D call TRBD1 (7 bases). V was cut by 3 bases and J by 6 bases, with 13 bases left in between. The CDR3 contains 14 residues. Germline CDR1 and CDR2: SGHRS and YFSETQ. The CDR3 here is CASSSNRGGNEQFF. The CDR3 region has the DNA TGCGCCAGCAGCTCCAACAGGGGAGGCAATGAGCAGTTCTTC. Full variable domain (outside the CDR3, taken from reference TRBV5-1 and TRBJ2-1): KAGVTQTPRYLIKTRGQQVTLSCSPISGHRSVSWYQQTPGQGLQFLFEYFSETQRNKGNFPGRFSGRQFSNSRSEMNVSTLELGDSALYLCASSSNRGGNEQFFGPGTRLTVL.

The chain joins TRBV5-1 to TRBJ1-2; a weak D match, TRBD1 (5 bases). Germline CDR1 reads SGHRS; CDR2 reads YFSETQ. The CDR3 consists of 16 residues. The ends were cut back, 4 bases at V and 3 bases at J, with 19 bases in the middle. The CDR3 loop is CASSLGIDSEDYGYTF. CDR3 bases: TGCGCCAGCAGCCTGGGGATAGACAGTGAAGACTATGGCTACACCTTC.

At least ten counts were recorded for this clonotype. The CDR3 sequence: CASSLGRQAVVNTQYF. The CDR3, as DNA: TGTGCCAGCAGTTTAGGGAGACAGGCCGTCGTAAATACGCAGTATTTT. The V gene is TRBV28, the J gene TRBJ2-3, with a weak D call TRBD1 (6 bases). The CDR3 consists of 16 residues. Germline values: CDR1 MDHEN, CDR2 SYDVKM. Trimming pared 2 bases from V and 7 bases from J, leaving 19 bases between.

This rearrangement joins TRBV2 to TRBJ1-4; TRBD1 agrees at 10 bases. The germline CDR1 and CDR2 sequences are SNHLY and FYNNEI. With V trimmed by 4 bases and J by 7 bases, 3 bases remained unmatched. This CDR3 region has 14 residues. The CDR3 is CASSGGTGAEKLFF. The CDR3 nucleotides read TGTGCCAGCAGTGGGGGGACAGGGGCTGAAAAACTGTTTTTT.

As to this clonotype: A much larger clonotype is one base distant, so this may be a read error. V gene TRBV15 combines with J gene TRBJ1-1, with 8 bases fitting TRBD1. The V and J ends lost 5 bases and 1 base, in that order; junction bases with no gene match: 6. CDR3 length equals 15 residues. Germline V gene sequence: CDR1 LNHNV, CDR2 YYDKDF (reference sequence). CDR3 loop: CATSGATGANTEAFF. CDR3 nucleotide sequence: TGTGCCACCAGCGGAGCGACAGGGGCGAACACTGAAGCTTTCTTT.

This clonotype was detected ten times or more. The rearrangement joins TRBV11-2 to TRBJ2-2; D gene uncertain. Between the trimmed V and J ends, which lost 0 bases and 6 bases, there was a span of 5 bases. CDR3 length: 13 amino acids. Germline assignment: CDR1 SGHAT and CDR2 FQNNGV. The CDR3 sequence: CASSLDAAGELFF. The CDR3, as DNA: TGTGCCAGCAGCTTAGATGCGGCCGGGGAGCTGTTTTTT.

V is TRBV19 and J is TRBJ1-4; TRBD1 matches at 8 bases. The CDR3 extends over 14 amino acids. Germline CDR1 reads LNHDA; CDR2 reads SQIVND (reference sequence). DNA for the CDR3: TGTGGGACAGGGATCGGAGCAGCTAATGAAAAACTGTTTTTT. Translating gives CGTGIGAANEKLFF.

This clonotype has ten or more counts. DNA for the CDR3: TGCGCCAGCAGCCCTGGACACTTTGGGGTCACTGAAGCTTTCTTT. It translates to CASSPGHFGVTEAFF. The chain uses TRBV5-1 and TRBJ1-1, with a possible D match to TRBD1 (5 bases). This CDR3 is 15 amino acids long. Per the germline V gene, CDR1 is SGHRS and CDR2 is YFSETQ. V was cut by 4 bases and J by 4 bases, with 17 bases left in between.

This clonotype has ten or more counts. The rearrangement joins TRBV9 to TRBJ1-1; 8 bases align to TRBD1. Germline V gene data show CDR1 as SGDLS and CDR2 as YYNGEE. The trim removed 0 bases at V and 9 bases at J, leaving 4 bases unmatched. The CDR3 is made up of 13 amino acids. The CDR3 region is CASSVDRTGQAFF. CDR3 coding DNA: TGTGCCAGCAGCGTAGATCGGACAGGGCAAGCTTTCTTT.

The chain joins TRBV29-1 to TRBJ2-1, with D unclear. Deletions cut 1 base from V and 1 base from J, with 17 bases between. Germline CDR1 SQVTM, CDR2 ANQGSEA. The CDR3 sequence is 17 residues long. DNA of the CDR3: TGCAGCGTTGAAGTTTTCTTGTCGGGCGCGTCCTACAATGAGCAGTTCTTC. Its protein product is CSVEVFLSGASYNEQFF.

The chain links TRBV7-9 to TRBJ1-2; D is possibly TRBD1 (5 bases). The CDR3 consists of 13 residues. The V end lost 5 bases, the J end lost 8 bases, and 15 bases lay between the germline ends. Germline V gives CDR1 SEHNR, CDR2 FQNEAQ (reference sequence). This CDR3 is CASSPGAGWGYTF. In DNA, the CDR3 is TGTGCCAGCAGCCCTGGGGCAGGTTGGGGCTACACCTTC.

The rearrangement links TRBV6-5 to TRBJ2-3, with a tentative D call TRBD1 (6 bases). With 0 bases removed from V and 1 base from J, the gap between germline ends came to 14 bases. The CDR3 is 17 residues long. CDR1 and CDR2 (germline): MNHEY, SVGAGI. CDR3 coding DNA: TGTGCCAGCAGTTACTCGCCAGGGGCGACTGGCACAGATACGCAGTATTTT. It codes for CASSYSPGATGTDTQYF.

This clonotype appeared many times. This chain links TRBV7-9 with TRBJ2-3, with D possibly being TRBD2 (6 bases). This CDR3 is 14 amino acids long. The germline V gene has CDR1 SEHNR and CDR2 FQNEAQ (reference sequence). Trimming removed 6 bases at V and 2 bases at J, with 12 bases between. In DNA, the CDR3 is TGTGCCAGCAGTTTCGGGACTCCCACAGATACGCAGTATTTT. It is translated as CASSFGTPTDTQYF.

This clonotype was seen a few times. This chain connects TRBV27 to TRBJ2-7, with D perhaps TRBD1 or TRBD2 (5 bases each). Germline V gene sequence: CDR1 MNHEY, CDR2 SMNVEV (reference sequence). Trimming removed 4 bases from V and 7 bases from J, with 17 bases in between. The CDR3 is made up of 14 amino acids. CDR3 DNA: TGTGCCAGCAGTTACTACCCGGGACGCGTGGAGCAGTACTTC. This encodes CASSYYPGRVEQYF.

This clonotype was observed a few times. The rearrangement joins TRBV20-1 to TRBJ2-4, with D unclear. CDR1 DFQATT and CDR2 SNEGSKA come from the germline V gene (reference sequence). The V gene lost 4 bases and the J gene lost 0 bases, with 22 bases spanning the gap. This CDR3 comprises 18 residues. CDR3 nucleotides: TGCAGTGCTATTACCGCCAAAAGGGTTTCTTTAGCCAAAAACATTCAGTACTTC. It encodes CSAITAKRVSLAKNIQYF.

V usage is TRBV29-1 and J usage is TRBJ1-1, with D perhaps TRBD1 (6 bases). V was pared by 2 bases and J by 1 base, with 8 bases between. The CDR3 extends over 13 amino acids. Germline V gene data show CDR1 as SQVTM and CDR2 as ANQGSEA. CDR3 nucleotide sequence: TGCAGCGTTGAAAGGGGGGGGAACACTGAAGCTTTCTTT. Its translation is CSVERGGNTEAFF.

This clonotype was recorded at least ten times. The chain couples TRBV24-1 to TRBJ2-2; D not resolved. Germline assignment: CDR1 KGHDR and CDR2 SFDVKD. CDR3 size: 12 residues. Trimming took 3 bases from V and 5 from J, leaving 3 bases between them. As DNA, the CDR3 is TGTGCCACCAGTGATGAAACCGGGGAGCTGTTTTTT. Translating gives CATSDETGELFF.

In its sample, this clonotype was seen many times. The V gene is TRBV24-1, the J gene TRBJ2-2, with D uncertain. The CDR3 has 14 amino acids. Germline lookup yields CDR1 KGHDR and CDR2 SFDVKD. Trimming took 3 bases from V and 6 from J, leaving 10 bases between them. DNA for the CDR3: TGTGCCACCAGTGATCCCTCTCCGCCCGGGGAGCTGTTTTTT. Translating gives CATSDPSPPGELFF.

The chain is built from TRBV27 and TRBJ1-2; D ambiguous. CDR3 length equals 15 residues. The ends were cut back, 0 bases at V and 4 bases at J, with 12 bases in the middle. The germline V gene encodes CDR1 MNHEY and CDR2 SMNVEV (reference sequence). For the CDR3, the DNA is TGTGCCAGCAGTTTATCACTGGGCGGTTCCTATGGCTACACCTTC. Amino acid sequence: CASSLSLGGSYGYTF.